This T cell receptor beta chain was captured by sequencing in a study of blood T cell repertoires in COVID-19. The trim removed 5 bases at V and 2 bases at J, leaving 4 bases unmatched. This CDR3 region has 14 residues. Germline loops: CDR1 SGHRS, CDR2 YFSETQ. This clone was counted at least ten times. The data were produced by immunoSEQ multiplex PCR, yet TCRdb's version contains in-frame clones alone and is incomplete. The sample has more than 110,000 clones, over 60% seen once. The chain is built from TRBV5-1 and TRBJ2-7; 10 bases align to TRBD1. The sequenced material came from peripheral blood. The sequence came from a woman in her forties or fifties with active or convalescent COVID-19. This CDR3 is CASRAGTGAYEQYF. The CDR3 bases are TGCGCCAGCAGGGCCGGGACAGGGGCCTACGAGCAGTACTTC.